This T cell receptor beta chain was sequenced in a study of cytomegalovirus exposure and HLA in healthy donors. Whole-study findings and limits: Most of the CMV-associated TCR beta chains (in a later analysis) appeared to be HLA-restricted. After further analysis at a later stage, 15,000 to 20,000 TCR beta sequences were associated with HLA alleles at 0.05 false discovery rate.

Vbeta (60) and Jbeta (13) primers were used in the PCR. The method was immunoSEQ multiplex PCR; TCRdb's version includes in-frame clones alone and lacks a portion of them. The sample has over 150,000 clones, over 75% seen once; the top ten hold 5.6%. A word on this clone: Its antigen remains unknown.

The clonotype was recovered from a woman aged 40 to 50 in good health and CMV-seropositive. Material: PBMCs.

The CDR3, as DNA: TGTGCCAGCAAGCGGCGGGGAGCACTGACCGAGCAGTACTTC. It is translated as CASKRRGALTEQYF. The rearrangement joins TRBV2 to TRBJ2-7, with a weak D call TRBD2 (6 bases). V lost 7 bases and J lost 6, with 19 bases in between. CDR3 size: 14 residues. Germline assignment: CDR1 SNHLY and CDR2 FYNNEI.